Listed below are T cell receptor beta chains from one sample, sequenced in a study of naive and memory T cell subsets. TCRdb re-derived calls from the UMI-ligation and nested PCR reads in MiXCR, one entry per CDR3 protein. This table holds around 140,000 distinct CDR3 sequences, approximately 22% found once. The specimen was naive CD4+ T cells from blood. The source of these receptors is a human donor in good health. Each CDR3 is given with its conserved first and last residue. The order of the fields is V gene, D gene, clone size, J gene, CDR3 DNA, CDR3 protein. D genes are given only for firm matches. Where a row states a size, it is once, few, many or the class of an expanded clone; other rows omit it.

TRBV12-3/TRBV12-4	NA	NA	TRBJ2-1	TGTGCCAGCAGTGTCCGGAGGGCCGAGAATGAGCAGTTCTTC	CASSVRRAENEQFF
TRBV12-3/TRBV12-4	NA	NA	TRBJ2-7	TGTGCCAGCAGTTTTCGGCGGGTCGAGCAGTACTTC	CASSFRRVEQYF
TRBV29-1	TRBD1	few	TRBJ1-5	TGCAGCGTGGCCGGGACAGGGACCAATCAGCCCCAGCATTTT	CSVAGTGTNQPQHF
TRBV21-1	NA	NA	TRBJ1-1	TGTGCCAGCAGCAAAGAGCGGGGGACTGAAGCTTTCTTT	CASSKERGTEAFF
TRBV28	NA	NA	TRBJ1-1	TGTGCCAGCAGCCCGCCGGCCTCCTGGAGGAACACTGAAGCTTTCTTT	CASSPPASWRNTEAFF
TRBV7-9	NA	few	TRBJ1-5	TGTGCCAGCAGCTTTTCCGCAGGACCGGGGCCGGGTAAGCCCCAGCATTTT	CASSFSAGPGPGKPQHF
TRBV5-1	NA	NA	TRBJ1-4	TGCGCCAGCAGCCGCACAGGGAGGGTAACTAATGAAAAACTGTTTTTT	CASSRTGRVTNEKLFF
TRBV7-8	TRBD1	NA	TRBJ1-1	TGTGCCAGCAGCTGGGGACAGGGAAACACTGAAGCTTTCTTT	CASSWGQGNTEAFF
TRBV12-3/TRBV12-4	NA	NA	TRBJ1-4	TGTGCCAGCAGTCCCGGACGGGGTTACGAAAAACTGTTTTTT	CASSPGRGYEKLFF
TRBV3-1	NA	NA	TRBJ1-5	TGTGCCAGCAGCCAAGACAGGGGAAGGGAGCCCCAGCATTTT	CASSQDRGREPQHF
TRBV24-1	NA	NA	TRBJ2-3	TGTGCCACCAGTGATTTTGGCAGAAGCACAGATACGCAGTATTTT	CATSDFGRSTDTQYF
TRBV5-4	TRBD1	NA	TRBJ2-7	TGTGCCAGCAGGGATAGGGACAGTTTAAAGGACGAGCAGTACTTC	CASRDRDSLKDEQYF
TRBV10-3	NA	NA	TRBJ2-5	TGTGCCTCAAAGGGGGATATCCAAGAGACCCAGTACTTC	CASKGDIQETQYF
TRBV12-3/TRBV12-4	NA	many	TRBJ1-3	TGTGCCAGCCATATGGGGCCTGGAAACACCATATATTTT	CASHMGPGNTIYF
TRBV6-1	NA	NA	TRBJ1-2	TGTGCCAGCAGTGAAGTCAAAGGCAACTATGGCTACACCTTC	CASSEVKGNYGYTF
TRBV5-1	TRBD2	NA	TRBJ2-1	TGCGCCAGCCGAACTAGCGGGAGCTCCTACAATGAGCAGTTCTTC	CASRTSGSSYNEQFF
TRBV29-1	NA	NA	TRBJ2-4	TGCGGGGCCAGATGGGGCGTCAAAAACATTCAGTACTTC	CGARWGVKNIQYF
TRBV4-3	NA	few	TRBJ2-7	TGCGCCAGCAGCCAAGTTATAGGGGCCGAGCAGTACTTC	CASSQVIGAEQYF
TRBV6-2/TRBV6-3	TRBD2	NA	TRBJ2-7	TGTGCCAGCAATCCGGGACTAGGGGATTACGAGCAGTACTTC	CASNPGLGDYEQYF
TRBV5-1	NA	few	TRBJ2-7	TGCGCCAGCGCCCTAACCCAGGTGCGCTACGAGCAGTACTTC	CASALTQVRYEQYF
TRBV7-9	TRBD2	few	TRBJ2-7	TGTGCCAGCAGCTTACGGGGGACGTCCGGGACTAGCGGCTACGAGCAGTACTTC	CASSLRGTSGTSGYEQYF
TRBV19	TRBD1	many	TRBJ1-4	TGTGCCAGTAGTTCCTCGGACAGGGTCAAACTGTTTTTT	CASSSSDRVKLFF
TRBV3-1	NA	few	TRBJ1-2	TGTGCCAGCAGCCAAGATGGTGGAGGACCAAAGCCCTATGGCTACACCTTC	CASSQDGGGPKPYGYTF
TRBV2	NA	NA	TRBJ2-1	TGTGCCGGCAAGGAGTCCTACAATGAGCAGTTCTTC	CAGKESYNEQFF
TRBV15	TRBD1	few	TRBJ2-7	TGTGCCACCAGCAGAGGACGCGACAGGGGAACCTACGAGCAGTACTTC	CATSRGRDRGTYEQYF
TRBV9	NA	NA	TRBJ2-2	TGTGCCAGCAGCGTAGGAGCAGGGTTGGACGGGGAGCTGTTTTTT	CASSVGAGLDGELFF
TRBV29-1	NA	few	TRBJ1-3	TGCAGCGTTGGATACAGTGTAGGTTACGGAAACACCATATATTTT	CSVGYSVGYGNTIYF
TRBV7-3	TRBD2	NA	TRBJ2-1	TGTGCCAGTTCTTTTGCGGGAGGGCACAATGAGCAGTTCTTC	CASSFAGGHNEQFF
TRBV6-1	NA	NA	TRBJ1-2	TGTGCCAGCAGTGCTAGGGAGAACTATGGCTACACCTTC	CASSARENYGYTF
TRBV11-2	TRBD2	many	TRBJ2-7	TGTGCCAGCAGCTTGCATCAGCCGGGACTAGCGGGAGATGAGCAGTACTTC	CASSLHQPGLAGDEQYF
TRBV6-5	TRBD1	few	TRBJ1-5	TGTGCCAGCTCCCCGGACAGGGGTAATCAGCCCCAGCATTTT	CASSPDRGNQPQHF
TRBV30	TRBD2	few	TRBJ2-1	TGTGCCTGGAGTGTGAACAGTGCCGGACTAGCGGATTATTACAATGAGCAGTTCTTC	CAWSVNSAGLADYYNEQFF
TRBV19	NA	few	TRBJ2-1	TGTGCCAGTAGTATCCCCCGGAGCTCCTACAATGAGCAGTTCTTC	CASSIPRSSYNEQFF